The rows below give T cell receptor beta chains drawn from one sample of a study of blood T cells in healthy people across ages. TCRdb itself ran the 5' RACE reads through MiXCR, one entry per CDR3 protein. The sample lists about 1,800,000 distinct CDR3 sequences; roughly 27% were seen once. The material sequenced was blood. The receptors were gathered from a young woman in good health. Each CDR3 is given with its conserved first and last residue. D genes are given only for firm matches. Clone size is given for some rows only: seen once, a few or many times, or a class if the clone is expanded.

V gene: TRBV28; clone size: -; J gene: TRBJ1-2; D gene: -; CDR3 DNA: TGTACCTCCAAAGAGGTATTGAAAGGCTACACCTTC; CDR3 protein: CTSKEVLKGYTF
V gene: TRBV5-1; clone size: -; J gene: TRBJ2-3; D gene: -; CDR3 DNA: TGCGCCAGCAGCTTGGGTTGGGAGACAGATACGCAGTATTTT; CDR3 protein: CASSLGWETDTQYF
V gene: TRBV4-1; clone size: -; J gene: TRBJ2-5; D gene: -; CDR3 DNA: TGCGCCAGCAGCCATGTAGGGAAGGAAGGGAGAGAGACCCAGTACTTC; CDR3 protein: CASSHVGKEGRETQYF
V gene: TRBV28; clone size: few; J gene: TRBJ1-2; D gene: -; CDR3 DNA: TGTGCCAGCAGTCAGGACACGGAATATGGCTACACCTTC; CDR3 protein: CASSQDTEYGYTF
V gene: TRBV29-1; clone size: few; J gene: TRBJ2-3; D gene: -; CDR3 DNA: TGCAGCGTTGCCGGAGATGGGGCAGATACGCAGTATTTT; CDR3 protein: CSVAGDGADTQYF
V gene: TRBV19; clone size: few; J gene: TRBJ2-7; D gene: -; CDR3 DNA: TGTGCCAGTAGTAAGAGCCCGGGGTACGAGCAGTACTTC; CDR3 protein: CASSKSPGYEQYF
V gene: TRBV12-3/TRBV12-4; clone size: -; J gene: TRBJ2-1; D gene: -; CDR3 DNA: TGTGCCAGCAGTGTGGGGGAACAAGAGACCCAGTTCTTC; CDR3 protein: CASSVGEQETQFF
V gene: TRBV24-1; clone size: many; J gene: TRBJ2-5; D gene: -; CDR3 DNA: TGTGCCACCAGTGGCGGATCGGGCGGGACCCAGTACTTC; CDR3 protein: CATSGGSGGTQYF
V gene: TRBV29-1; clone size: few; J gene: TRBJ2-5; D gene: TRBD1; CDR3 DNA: TGCAGCGCTGGGACAGGGACCCAAGAGACCCAGTACTTC; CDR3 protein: CSAGTGTQETQYF
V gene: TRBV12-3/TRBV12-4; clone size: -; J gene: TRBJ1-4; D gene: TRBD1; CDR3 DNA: TGTGCCAGCAGCCTGACAGGGGGAAGTGAAAAACTGTTTTTT; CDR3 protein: CASSLTGGSEKLFF
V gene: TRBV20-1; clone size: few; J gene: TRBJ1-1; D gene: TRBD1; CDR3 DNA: TGCAGTGCTAGTGGACAGGCATTAAAGGCTTTCTTT; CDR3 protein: CSASGQALKAFF
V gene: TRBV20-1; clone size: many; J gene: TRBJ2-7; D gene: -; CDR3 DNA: TGCAGTGCTAGAGATTATGGGGCAGGGGACCCCTACGAGCAGTACTTC; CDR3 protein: CSARDYGAGDPYEQYF
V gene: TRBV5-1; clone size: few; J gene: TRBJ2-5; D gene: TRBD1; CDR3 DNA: TGCGCCAGCAGCTTGCCCGGGACAGGGCCCGGAGAGACCCAGTACTTC; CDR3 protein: CASSLPGTGPGETQYF
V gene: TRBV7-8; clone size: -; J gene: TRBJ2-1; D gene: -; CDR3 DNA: TGTGCCAGCAGCTTAGCTAAAGGGGACTCCTATTCCTACAATGAGCAGTTCTTC; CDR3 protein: CASSLAKGDSYSYNEQFF
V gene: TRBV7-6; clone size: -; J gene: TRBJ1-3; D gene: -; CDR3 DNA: TGTGCCAGCAGCTTAGTGGGCACAGGGAATGGAAACACCATATATTTT; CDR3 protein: CASSLVGTGNGNTIYF
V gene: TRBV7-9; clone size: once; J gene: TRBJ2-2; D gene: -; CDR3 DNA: TGTGCCAGCAGCTTAGGAGAAGGGACCGGGGAGCTGTTTTTT; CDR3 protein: CASSLGEGTGELFF
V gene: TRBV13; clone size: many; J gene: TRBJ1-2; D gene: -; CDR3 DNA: TGTGCCAGCAGCCACCGTGGGCTCGCGGGGGACTATGGCTACACCTTC; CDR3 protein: CASSHRGLAGDYGYTF
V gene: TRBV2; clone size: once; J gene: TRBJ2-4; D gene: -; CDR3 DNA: TGTGCCAGCAGTGACCGGGGAACGACCAAAAACATTCAGTACTTC; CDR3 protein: CASSDRGTTKNIQYF
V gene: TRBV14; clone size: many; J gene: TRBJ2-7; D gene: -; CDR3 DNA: TGTGCCAGCAGCCAAGTTCCAGGGCTCCCCTACGAGCAGTACTTC; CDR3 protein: CASSQVPGLPYEQYF
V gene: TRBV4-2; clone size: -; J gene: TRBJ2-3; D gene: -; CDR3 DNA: TGTGCCAGCAGCTCAGGGGCTCTCTTCACAGATACGCAGTATTTT; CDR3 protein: CASSSGALFTDTQYF